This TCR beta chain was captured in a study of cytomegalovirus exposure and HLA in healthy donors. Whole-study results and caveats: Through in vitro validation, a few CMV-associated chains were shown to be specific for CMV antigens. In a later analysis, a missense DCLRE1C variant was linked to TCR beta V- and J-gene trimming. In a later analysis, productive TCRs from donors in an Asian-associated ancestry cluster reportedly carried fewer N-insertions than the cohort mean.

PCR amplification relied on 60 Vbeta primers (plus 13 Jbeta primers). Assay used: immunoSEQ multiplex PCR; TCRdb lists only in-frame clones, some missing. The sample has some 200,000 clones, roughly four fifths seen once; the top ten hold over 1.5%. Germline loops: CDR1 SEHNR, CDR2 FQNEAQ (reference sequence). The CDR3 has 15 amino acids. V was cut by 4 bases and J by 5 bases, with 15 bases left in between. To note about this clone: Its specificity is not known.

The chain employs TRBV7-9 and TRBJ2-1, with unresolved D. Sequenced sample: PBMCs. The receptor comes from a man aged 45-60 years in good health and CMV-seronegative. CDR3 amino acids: CASSSQVPANNEQFF. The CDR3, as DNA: TGTGCCAGCAGCTCCCAGGTCCCGGCCAACAATGAGCAGTTCTTC.